Following are 27 T cell receptor beta chains from one sample sequenced in a study of T cells expressing NK-cell markers. Reprocessing the 5' RACE reads, TCRdb reports a single entry for every CDR3 protein and omits DNA. This listing includes about 260,000 distinct CDR3 sequences. Specimen: blood T cells: a sorted CD56 or NKG2C T cell subset, CD4+ or CD8+ T cells, or bulk PBMC T cells (not recorded which). Source of these receptors: a man aged 18 to 30 in good health.

V gene TRBV19 combines with J gene TRBJ2-1; TCRdb calls TRBD2, which cannot be checked without DNA. The CDR3 consists of 14 residues. Looked up from germline, CDR1 is LNHDA and CDR2 is SQIVND (reference sequence). The CDR3 region is CASSLGTMVDEQFF. The complete variable domain, with remaining parts taken from reference TRBV19 and TRBJ2-1, reads DGGITQSPKYLFRKEGQNVTLSCEQNLNHDAMYWYRQDPGQGLRLIYYSQIVNDFQKGDIAEGYSVSREKKESFPLTVTSAQKNPTAFYLCASSLGTMVDEQFFGPGTRLTVL.

The chain links TRBV6-1 to TRBJ2-1; TCRdb's D call, TRBD1, is unchecked because there is no DNA. The CDR3 has 14 amino acids. Looked up from germline, CDR1 is MNHNS and CDR2 is SASEGT. CDR3 residues: CASSRPDSFSEQFF.

V is TRBV28 and J is TRBJ2-1; the TCRdb D gene call, TRBD1, has no DNA to confirm it. The CDR3 has 18 residues. Germline CDR1 reads MDHEN; CDR2 reads SYDVKM. CDR3 region: CASSLPSGGIISYNEQFF.

The rearrangement links TRBV14 to TRBJ2-1; TCRdb selects TRBD2, and the lack of DNA leaves this call unchecked. Germline V CDR1 and CDR2: SGHDN, FVKESK. CDR3 length equals 16 residues. CDR3 in amino acids: CASRGLAGGPYNEQFF.

The chain carries TRBV19 and TRBJ2-2; as DNA is missing, the TRBD2 call by TCRdb cannot be tested. This CDR3 contains 14 residues. In germline, CDR1 is LNHDA, CDR2 SQIVND (reference sequence). CDR3 amino acids: CVISGIADTGELFF.

The rearrangement uses TRBV29-1 and TRBJ2-3; TCRdb outputs TRBD2, but without DNA this stays unchecked. This CDR3 comprises 14 residues. Germline V gives CDR1 SQVTM, CDR2 ANQGSEA. CDR3 in amino acids: CSARERGGTDTQYF.

This rearrangement joins TRBV15 to TRBJ2-5. From germline, CDR1 is LNHNV and CDR2 YYDKDF (reference sequence). This CDR3 contains 13 residues. CDR3: CATSRLLRETQYF.

CDR3 residues: CAWSLGTSEQETQYF. This chain connects TRBV30 to TRBJ2-5; as DNA is missing, the TRBD2 call by TCRdb cannot be tested. The length of the CDR3 is 15 residues. Germline V CDR1 and CDR2: GTSNPN, SVGIG (reference sequence).

The chain joins TRBV12-3 or TRBV12-4 to TRBJ1-2; absent DNA, TCRdb's TRBD1 call cannot be checked. The CDR3 contains 13 residues. CDR3 loop: CASSLRTGIGYTF.

This rearrangement joins TRBV12-3 or TRBV12-4 to TRBJ1-2; TCRdb indicates TRBD1, and absent DNA this call remains unverified. CDR3 size: 15 residues. CDR3 loop: CASSLGQGAFYGYTF.

The CDR3 loop reads CASSQDYQNRPQHF. The V call is TRBV4-1, the J call TRBJ1-5. The germline V gene has CDR1 MGHRA and CDR2 YSYEKL. CDR3 length: 14 residues.

The chain is built from TRBV6-6 and TRBJ2-1; the D call of TRBD2 rests on TCRdb alone, since no DNA is present to check it. CDR3 size: 12 residues. Germline V gives CDR1 MNHNY, CDR2 SVGAGI (reference sequence). CDR3 region: CASSEQATSKFF.

The J gene is TRBJ2-7, the V gene TRBV12-3 or TRBV12-4; TCRdb indicates TRBD1, and absent DNA this call remains unverified. This CDR3 is 14 amino acids long. This chain's CDR3 is CASSLYGTEPLKYF.

The V call is TRBV12-3 or TRBV12-4, the J call TRBJ1-2. This CDR3 is built from 13 residues. This chain's CDR3 is CASRQDGPTGYTF.

The chain couples TRBV6-5 to TRBJ2-7; TCRdb picks TRBD2, but there is no DNA to check that call. CDR3 length equals 18 residues. Per germline, CDR1 MNHEY and CDR2 SVGAGI. CDR3 protein: CASSYRVSGLAGAYEQYF.

The rearrangement joins TRBV20-1 to TRBJ2-3; TCRdb picks TRBD2, but there is no DNA to check that call. CDR3 length: 16 amino acids. Germline CDR1 reads DFQATT; CDR2 reads SNEGSKA (reference sequence). This chain's CDR3 is CSARGSAGGRADTQYF.

J is TRBJ1-3 and V is TRBV6-5; TCRdb gives TRBD1 as the D gene, but with no DNA this cannot be confirmed. CDR1 is MNHEY and CDR2 is SVGAGI in the germline V gene. The length of the CDR3 is 15 residues. The CDR3 loop reads CASKIQGAAGNTIYF.

The chain's CDR3 is CASSLDGTGLRNTEAFF. This sequence joins TRBV11-2 and TRBJ1-1; the D call of TRBD1 rests on TCRdb alone, since no DNA is present to check it. This CDR3 comprises 17 residues. The germline gives CDR1 SGHAT, CDR2 FQNNGV.

This chain's CDR3 is CASSGTASGYTF. The V and J genes are TRBV28 and TRBJ1-2; TCRdb outputs TRBD1, but without DNA this stays unchecked. Germline V gene lookup returns CDR1 MDHEN and CDR2 SYDVKM. The CDR3 loop spans 12 amino acids.

V and J are TRBV5-1 and TRBJ2-2; lacking DNA, the TRBD1 call made by TCRdb goes unchecked. CDR1 SGHRS and CDR2 YFSETQ come from the germline V gene. This CDR3 is 14 amino acids long. CDR3 in amino acids: CASSYRQGTGELFF. The entire variable domain, with the rest obtained from reference TRBV5-1 and TRBJ2-2, is as follows: KAGVTQTPRYLIKTRGQQVTLSCSPISGHRSVSWYQQTPGQGLQFLFEYFSETQRNKGNFPGRFSGRQFSNSRSEMNVSTLELGDSALYLCASSYRQGTGELFFGEGSRLTVL.

The chain links TRBV29-1 to TRBJ2-7; lacking DNA, the TRBD2 call made by TCRdb goes unchecked. This CDR3 region has 14 residues. Germline V gene data show CDR1 as SQVTM and CDR2 as ANQGSEA. CDR3 loop: CSVEDRTEAFEQYF.

This chain joins TRBV25-1 and TRBJ2-5. Germline loops: CDR1 MGHDK, CDR2 SYGVNS. The CDR3 extends over 15 amino acids. CDR3 loop: CASSETLQTKETQYF. The whole variable domain, remainder taken from reference TRBV25-1 and TRBJ2-5, is EADIYQTPRYLVIGTGKKITLECSQTMGHDKMYWYQQDPGMELHLIHYSYGVNSTEKGDLSSESTVSRIRTEHFPLTLESARPSHTSQYLCASSETLQTKETQYFGPGTRLLVL.

The rearrangement joins TRBV11-2 to TRBJ1-2. Germline CDR1 reads SGHAT; CDR2 reads FQNNGV. The CDR3 spans 11 residues. The CDR3 sequence is CATGGNYGYTF.

The J gene is TRBJ2-1, the V gene TRBV4-2; the TCRdb call, TRBD1, lacks DNA for checking. Germline loops: CDR1 LGHNA, CDR2 YNFKEQ. This CDR3 comprises 18 residues. The CDR3 sequence is CASSQDSGAGVPYNEQFF.

The CDR3 spells CSATALMNTEAFF. This sequence joins TRBV20-1 and TRBJ1-1. CDR3 length: 13 amino acids. Germline assignment: CDR1 DFQATT and CDR2 SNEGSKA (reference sequence).

This CDR3 is CASSPRVMVTNEKLFF. The chain links TRBV7-2 to TRBJ1-4; TCRdb's D gene call, TRBD1, goes unchecked for lack of DNA. Germline CDR1 SGHTA, CDR2 FQGNSA. This CDR3 contains 16 residues.

The chain has TRBV12-3 or TRBV12-4 and TRBJ1-1. CDR3 length: 13 residues. The CDR3 spells CASSFETNTEAFF.